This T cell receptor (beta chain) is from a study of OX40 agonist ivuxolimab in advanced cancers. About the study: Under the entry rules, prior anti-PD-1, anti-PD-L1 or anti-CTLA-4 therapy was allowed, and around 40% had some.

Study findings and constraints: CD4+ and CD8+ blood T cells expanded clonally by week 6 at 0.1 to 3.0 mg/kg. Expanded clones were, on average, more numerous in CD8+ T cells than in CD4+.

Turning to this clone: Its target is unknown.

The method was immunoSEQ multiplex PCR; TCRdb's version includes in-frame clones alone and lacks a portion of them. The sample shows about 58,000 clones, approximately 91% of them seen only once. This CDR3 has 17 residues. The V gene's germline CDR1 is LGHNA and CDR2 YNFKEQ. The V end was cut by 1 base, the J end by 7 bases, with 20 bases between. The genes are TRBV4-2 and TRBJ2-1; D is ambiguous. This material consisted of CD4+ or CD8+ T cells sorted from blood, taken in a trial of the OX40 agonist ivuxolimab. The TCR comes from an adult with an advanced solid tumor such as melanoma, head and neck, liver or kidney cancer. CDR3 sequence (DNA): TGTGCCAGCAGCCAAGGGGGATTGCAGGACGCGAGGAATGAGCAGTTCTTC. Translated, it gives CASSQGGLQDARNEQFF.